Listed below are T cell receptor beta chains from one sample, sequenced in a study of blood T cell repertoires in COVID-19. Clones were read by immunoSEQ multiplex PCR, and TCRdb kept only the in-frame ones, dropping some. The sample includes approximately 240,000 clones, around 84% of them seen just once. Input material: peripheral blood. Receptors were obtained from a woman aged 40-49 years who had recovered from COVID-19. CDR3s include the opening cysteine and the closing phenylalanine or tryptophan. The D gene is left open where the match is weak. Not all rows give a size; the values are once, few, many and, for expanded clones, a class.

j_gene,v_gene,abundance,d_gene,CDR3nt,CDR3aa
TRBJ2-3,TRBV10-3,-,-,TGTGCCATCAGTGGGAGTTCTAGCACAGATACGCAGTATTTT,CAISGSSSTDTQYF
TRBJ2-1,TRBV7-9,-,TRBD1,TGTGCCAGCAGCCCCTGGACAGGGAATTACAATGAGCAGTTCTTC,CASSPWTGNYNEQFF
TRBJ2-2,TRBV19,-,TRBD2,TGTGCCAGTAGAAGCGGGGGGAGCACCGGGGAGCTGTTTTTT,CASRSGGSTGELFF
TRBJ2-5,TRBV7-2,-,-,TGTGCCAGCAGCTTACTTCCCGGGGCGGGGCCCTCGGAGACCCAGTACTTC,CASSLLPGAGPSETQYF
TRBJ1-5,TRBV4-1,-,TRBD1,TGCGCCAGCAGCCAAGCGGGGACAGGGGGGAATATCGGCAATCAGCCCCAGCATTTT,CASSQAGTGGNIGNQPQHF
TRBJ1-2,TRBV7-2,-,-,TGTGCCAGCAGCTTAGTTCCCCCGCGGGGGGGCTTCTATGGCTACACCTTC,CASSLVPPRGGFYGYTF
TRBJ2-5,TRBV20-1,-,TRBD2,TGCAGTGCTAGTATGCAGCGGGGGGTACTGGAGACCCAGTACTTC,CSASMQRGVLETQYF
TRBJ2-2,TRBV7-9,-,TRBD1,TGTGCCAGCAGACAGGGGATCCCCGGGGAGCTGTTTTTT,CASRQGIPGELFF
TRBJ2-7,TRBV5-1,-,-,TGCGCCAGCAGCTTCGGGACATCGAGGGAGCAGTACTTC,CASSFGTSREQYF
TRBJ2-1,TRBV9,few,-,TGTGCCAGCAGCCCGACAGAATACAATGAGCAGTTCTTC,CASSPTEYNEQFF
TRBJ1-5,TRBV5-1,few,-,TGCGCCAGCAGCTTGGGGGGAGTGGATCAGCCCCAGCATTTT,CASSLGGVDQPQHF
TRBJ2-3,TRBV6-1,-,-,TGTGCCAGCAGTGCTCACGGGGGGACAAGCACAGATACGCAGTATTTT,CASSAHGGTSTDTQYF
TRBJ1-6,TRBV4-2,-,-,TGTGCCAGCAGCCAAGATGGTCAGGGGTCGTATTCACCCCTCCACTTT,CASSQDGQGSYSPLHF
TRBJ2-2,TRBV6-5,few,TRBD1,TGTGCCAGCCAGGCTGGACAGGGGGAGGTCGGGGAGCTGTTTTTT,CASQAGQGEVGELFF
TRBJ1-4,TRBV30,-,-,TGTGCCTGGGGACCCGCGGGGGCTTTGGGTGAAAAACTGTTTTTT,CAWGPAGALGEKLFF
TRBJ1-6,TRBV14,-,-,TGTGCCAGCAGCCAACACGCGGGGGCGGTCAATTCACCCCTCCACTTT,CASSQHAGAVNSPLHF
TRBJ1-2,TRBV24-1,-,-,TGTGCCACCAGTGATCCGGGCTATGGCTACACCTTC,CATSDPGYGYTF
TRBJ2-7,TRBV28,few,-,TGTGCCAGCAGTTCCTCCGGACAGACTAACTACGAGCAGTACTTC,CASSSSGQTNYEQYF
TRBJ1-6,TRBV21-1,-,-,TGTGCCAGCAGCATAGACAGGCCCAATACCATCTCCTATAATTCACCCCTCCACTTT,CASSIDRPNTISYNSPLHF
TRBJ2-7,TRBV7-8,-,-,TGTGCCAGCAGCTTAGGGACAGCCAACTACGAGCAGTACTTC,CASSLGTANYEQYF
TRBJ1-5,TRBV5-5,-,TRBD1,TGTGCCAGCAGCATGACAGGGAGGTCTAATCAGCCCCAGCATTTT,CASSMTGRSNQPQHF
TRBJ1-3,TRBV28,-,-,TGTGCCAGCAGTTCCTCGGGGTCTGGAAACACCATATATTTT,CASSSSGSGNTIYF
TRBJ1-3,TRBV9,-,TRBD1,TGTGCCAGCAGCCCCCAGACAGGGACCGGAAACACCATATATTTT,CASSPQTGTGNTIYF
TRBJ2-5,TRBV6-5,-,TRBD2,TGTGCCAGCAGCAGACTAGCGGGGGGCCGAGAGACCCAGTACTTC,CASSRLAGGRETQYF
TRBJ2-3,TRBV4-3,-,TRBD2,TGCGCCAGCAGCCCCCAAGCGGCGGGGGTTAGCACAGATACGCAGTATTTT,CASSPQAAGVSTDTQYF